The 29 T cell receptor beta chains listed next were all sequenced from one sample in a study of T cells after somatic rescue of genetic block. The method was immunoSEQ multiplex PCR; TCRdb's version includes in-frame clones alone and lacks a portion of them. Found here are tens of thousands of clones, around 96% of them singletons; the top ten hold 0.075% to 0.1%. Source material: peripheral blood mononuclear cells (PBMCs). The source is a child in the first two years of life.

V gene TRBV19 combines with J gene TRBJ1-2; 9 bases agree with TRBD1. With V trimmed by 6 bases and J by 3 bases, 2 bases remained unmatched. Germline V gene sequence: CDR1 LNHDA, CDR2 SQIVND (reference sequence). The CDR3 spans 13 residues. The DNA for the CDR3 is TGTGCCAGTAGATGGGACAGGGACTATGGCTACACCTTC. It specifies CASRWDRDYGYTF.

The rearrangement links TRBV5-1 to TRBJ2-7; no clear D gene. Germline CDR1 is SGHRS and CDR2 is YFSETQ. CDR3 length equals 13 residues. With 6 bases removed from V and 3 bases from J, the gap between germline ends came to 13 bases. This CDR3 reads CASTPGSNYEQYF. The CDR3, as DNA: TGCGCCAGCACCCCAGGATCGAACTACGAGCAGTACTTC.

The CDR3 DNA follows: TGTGCCAGCAGACTACGGGGTTCGAGCACAGATACGCAGTATTTT. This translates into CASRLRGSSTDTQYF. This chain joins TRBV28 and TRBJ2-3, with TRBD2 as a possible D gene (5 bases). The V gene lost 6 bases and the J gene lost 0 bases, with 13 bases spanning the gap. CDR1 and CDR2 from the germline V gene are MDHEN and SYDVKM. The CDR3 has 15 residues.

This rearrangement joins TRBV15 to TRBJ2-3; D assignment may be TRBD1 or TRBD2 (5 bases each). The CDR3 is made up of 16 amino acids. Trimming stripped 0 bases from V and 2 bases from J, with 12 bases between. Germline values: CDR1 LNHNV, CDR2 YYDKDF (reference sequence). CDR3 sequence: CATSRDRGAATDTQYF. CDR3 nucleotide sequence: TGTGCCACCAGCAGAGATCGAGGGGCGGCCACAGATACGCAGTATTTT.

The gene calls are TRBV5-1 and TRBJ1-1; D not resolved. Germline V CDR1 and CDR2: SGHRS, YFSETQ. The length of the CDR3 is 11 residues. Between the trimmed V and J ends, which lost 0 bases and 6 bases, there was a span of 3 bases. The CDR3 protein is CASSLGSEAFF. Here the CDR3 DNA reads TGCGCCAGCAGCTTGGGGTCTGAAGCTTTCTTT.

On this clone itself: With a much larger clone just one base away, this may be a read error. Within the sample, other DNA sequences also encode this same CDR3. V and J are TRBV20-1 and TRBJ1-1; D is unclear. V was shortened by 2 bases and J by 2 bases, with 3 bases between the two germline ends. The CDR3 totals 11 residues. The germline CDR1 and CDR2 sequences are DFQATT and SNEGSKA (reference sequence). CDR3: CSARQNTEAFF. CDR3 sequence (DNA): TGCAGTGCTAGACAAAACACTGAAGCTTTCTTT.

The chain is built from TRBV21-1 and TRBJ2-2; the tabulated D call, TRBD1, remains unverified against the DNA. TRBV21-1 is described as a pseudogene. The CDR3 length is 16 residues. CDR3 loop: CASSIPGTGNTGELFF. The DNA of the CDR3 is TGTGCCAGCAGCATCCCCGGGACAGGGAACACCGGGGAGCTGTTTTTT.

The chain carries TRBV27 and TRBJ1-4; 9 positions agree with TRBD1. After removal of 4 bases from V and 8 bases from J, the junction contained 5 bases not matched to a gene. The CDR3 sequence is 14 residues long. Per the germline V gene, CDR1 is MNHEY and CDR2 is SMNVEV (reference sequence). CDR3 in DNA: TGTGCCAGCAGTTCACAGGGGGCGCGGGAAAAACTGTTTTTT. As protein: CASSSQGAREKLFF. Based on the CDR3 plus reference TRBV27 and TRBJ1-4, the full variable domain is EAQVTQNPRYLITVTGKKLTVTCSQNMNHEYMSWYRQDPGLGLRQIYYSMNVEVTDKGDVPEGYKVSRKEKRNFPLILESPSPNQTSLYFCASSSQGAREKLFFGSGTQLSVL.

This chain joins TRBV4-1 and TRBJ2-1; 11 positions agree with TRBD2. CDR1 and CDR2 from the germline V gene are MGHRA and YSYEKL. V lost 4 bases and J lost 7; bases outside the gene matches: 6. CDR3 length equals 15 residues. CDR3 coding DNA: TGCGCCAGCAGCCTAGCGGGAGGGCCTGGGAATGAGCAGTTCTTC. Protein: CASSLAGGPGNEQFF.

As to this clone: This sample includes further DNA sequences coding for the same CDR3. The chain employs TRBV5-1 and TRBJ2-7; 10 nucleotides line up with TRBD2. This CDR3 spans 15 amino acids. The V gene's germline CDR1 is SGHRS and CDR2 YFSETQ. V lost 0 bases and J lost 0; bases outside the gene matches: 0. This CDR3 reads CASSLASGSSYEQYF. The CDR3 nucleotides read TGCGCCAGCAGCTTGGCTAGCGGGAGCTCCTACGAGCAGTACTTC.

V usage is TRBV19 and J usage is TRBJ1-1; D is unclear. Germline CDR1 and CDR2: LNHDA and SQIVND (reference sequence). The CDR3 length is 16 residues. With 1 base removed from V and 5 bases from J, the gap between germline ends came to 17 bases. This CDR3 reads CASSIGGPLIWTEAFF. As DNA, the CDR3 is TGTGCCAGTAGTATAGGAGGCCCTCTTATATGGACTGAAGCTTTCTTT.

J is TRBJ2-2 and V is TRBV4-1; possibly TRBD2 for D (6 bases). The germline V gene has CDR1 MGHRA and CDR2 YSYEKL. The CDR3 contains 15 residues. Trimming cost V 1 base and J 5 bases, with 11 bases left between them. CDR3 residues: CASSQGRGRTGELFF. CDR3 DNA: TGCGCCAGCAGCCAAGGGAGGGGTCGGACCGGGGAGCTGTTTTTT.

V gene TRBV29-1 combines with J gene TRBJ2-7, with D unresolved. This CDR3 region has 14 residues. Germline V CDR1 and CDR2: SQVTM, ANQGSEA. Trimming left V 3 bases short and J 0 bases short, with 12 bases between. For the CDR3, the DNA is TGCAGCGTTGAGGTGGACCCTAGCTCCTACGAGCAGTACTTC. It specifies CSVEVDPSSYEQYF.

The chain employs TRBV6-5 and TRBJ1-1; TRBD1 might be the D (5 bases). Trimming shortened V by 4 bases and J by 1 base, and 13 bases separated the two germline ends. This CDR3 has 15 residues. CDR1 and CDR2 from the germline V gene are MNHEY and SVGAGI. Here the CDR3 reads CASSSYKQGNTEAFF. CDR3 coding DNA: TGTGCCAGCAGTTCGTACAAGCAGGGGAACACTGAAGCTTTCTTT.

CDR3: CASSRWGLGTGELFF. In DNA form, the CDR3 reads TGTGCCAGTAGTCGTTGGGGCTTAGGGACCGGGGAGCTGTTTTTT. The chain has TRBV19 and TRBJ2-2; tentatively, D is TRBD1 (5 bases). Germline V CDR1 and CDR2: LNHDA, SQIVND (reference sequence). V was pared by 5 bases and J by 5 bases, with 15 bases between. This CDR3 has 15 amino acids.

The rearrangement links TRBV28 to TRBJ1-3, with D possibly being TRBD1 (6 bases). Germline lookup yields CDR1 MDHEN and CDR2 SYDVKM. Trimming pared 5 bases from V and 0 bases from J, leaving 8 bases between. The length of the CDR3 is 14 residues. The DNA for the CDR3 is TGTGCCAGCAGTCGACAGGCCTCTGGAAACACCATATATTTT. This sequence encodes CASSRQASGNTIYF.

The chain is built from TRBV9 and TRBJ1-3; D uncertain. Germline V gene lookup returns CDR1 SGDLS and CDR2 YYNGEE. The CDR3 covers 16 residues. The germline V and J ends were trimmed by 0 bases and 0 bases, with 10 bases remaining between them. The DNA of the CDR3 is TGTGCCAGCAGCGTAGAGTGGGTACTCTCTGGAAACACCATATATTTT. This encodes CASSVEWVLSGNTIYF.

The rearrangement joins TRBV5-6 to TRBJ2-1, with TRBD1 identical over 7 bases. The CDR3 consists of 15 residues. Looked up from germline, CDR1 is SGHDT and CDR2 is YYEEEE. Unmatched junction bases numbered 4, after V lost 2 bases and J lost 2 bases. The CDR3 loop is CASSLETGTYNEQFF. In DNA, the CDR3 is TGTGCCAGCAGCTTAGAGACAGGGACCTACAATGAGCAGTTCTTC.

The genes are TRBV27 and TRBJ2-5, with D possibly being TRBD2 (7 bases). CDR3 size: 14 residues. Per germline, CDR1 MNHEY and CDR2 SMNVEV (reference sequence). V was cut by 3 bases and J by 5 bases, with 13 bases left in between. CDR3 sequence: CASSFRGGIETQYF. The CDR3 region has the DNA TGTGCCAGCAGTTTCAGGGGAGGGATCGAGACCCAGTACTTC.

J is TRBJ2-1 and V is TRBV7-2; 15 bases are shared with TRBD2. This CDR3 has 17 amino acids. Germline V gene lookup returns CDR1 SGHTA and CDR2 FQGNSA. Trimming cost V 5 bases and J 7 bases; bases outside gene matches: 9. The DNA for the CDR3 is TGTGCCAGCAGCCATTGGACTAGCGGGAGGGCGATGAATGAGCAGTTCTTC. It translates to CASSHWTSGRAMNEQFF.

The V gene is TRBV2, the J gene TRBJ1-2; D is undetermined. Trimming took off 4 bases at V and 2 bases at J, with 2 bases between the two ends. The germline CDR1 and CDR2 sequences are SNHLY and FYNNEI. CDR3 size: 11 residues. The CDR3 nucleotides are TGTGCCAGCAGTGGAAACTATGGCTACACCTTC. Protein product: CASSGNYGYTF.

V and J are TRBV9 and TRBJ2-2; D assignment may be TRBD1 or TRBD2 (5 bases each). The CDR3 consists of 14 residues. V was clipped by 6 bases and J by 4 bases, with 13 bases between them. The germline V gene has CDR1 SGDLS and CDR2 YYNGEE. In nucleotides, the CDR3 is TGTGCCAGCACCCCCGGGACGGCCACCGGGGAGCTGTTTTTT. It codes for CASTPGTATGELFF.

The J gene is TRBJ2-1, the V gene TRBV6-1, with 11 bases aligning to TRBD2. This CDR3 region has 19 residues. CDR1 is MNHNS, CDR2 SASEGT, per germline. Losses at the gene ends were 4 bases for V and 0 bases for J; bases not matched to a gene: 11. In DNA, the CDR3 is TGTGCCAGCAGTGTTACCGTGACTAGCGGGATTATCTCCTACAATGAGCAGTTCTTC. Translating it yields CASSVTVTSGIISYNEQFF.

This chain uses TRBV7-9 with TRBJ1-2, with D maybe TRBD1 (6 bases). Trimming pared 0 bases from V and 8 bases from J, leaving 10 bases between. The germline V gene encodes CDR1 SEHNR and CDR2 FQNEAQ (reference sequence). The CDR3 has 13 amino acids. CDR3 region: CASSLAGGRGYTF. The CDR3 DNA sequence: TGTGCCAGCAGCTTAGCGGGGGGCAGGGGCTACACCTTC.

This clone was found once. The CDR3 DNA reads as TGTGCCAGCAGTGATGTTGTGAGCGGGAACTCTGGGGCCAACGTCCTGACTTTC. Translated, it gives CASSDVVSGNSGANVLTF. This sequence joins TRBV2 and TRBJ2-6, with 7 positions matching TRBD2. This CDR3 has 18 amino acids. CDR1 is SNHLY and CDR2 is FYNNEI in the germline V gene. J was trimmed by 0 bases and V by 3 bases; bases with no gene match: 8.

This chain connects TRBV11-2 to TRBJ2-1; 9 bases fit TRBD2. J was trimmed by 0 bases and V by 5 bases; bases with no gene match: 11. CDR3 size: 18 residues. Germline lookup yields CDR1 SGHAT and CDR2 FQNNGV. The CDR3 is CASSAPYGSGSSYNEQFF. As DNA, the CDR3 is TGTGCCAGCAGCGCCCCTTATGGTAGCGGGAGCTCCTACAATGAGCAGTTCTTC.

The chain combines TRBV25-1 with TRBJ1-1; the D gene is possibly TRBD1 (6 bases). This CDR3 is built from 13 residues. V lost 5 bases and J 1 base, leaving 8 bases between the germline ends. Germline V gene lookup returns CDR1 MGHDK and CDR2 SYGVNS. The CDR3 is CASSPTGNTEAFF. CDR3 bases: TGTGCCAGCAGTCCGACAGGGAACACTGAAGCTTTCTTT. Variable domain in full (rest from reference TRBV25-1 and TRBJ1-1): EADIYQTPRYLVIGTGKKITLECSQTMGHDKMYWYQQDPGMELHLIHYSYGVNSTEKGDLSSESTVSRIRTEHFPLTLESARPSHTSQYLCASSPTGNTEAFFGQGTRLTVV.

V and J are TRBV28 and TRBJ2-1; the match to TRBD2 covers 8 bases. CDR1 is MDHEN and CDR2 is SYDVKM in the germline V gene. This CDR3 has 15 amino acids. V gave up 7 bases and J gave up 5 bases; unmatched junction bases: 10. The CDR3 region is CASTRLALPNNEQFF. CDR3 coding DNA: TGTGCCAGCACCCGACTAGCGCTACCCAACAATGAGCAGTTCTTC.

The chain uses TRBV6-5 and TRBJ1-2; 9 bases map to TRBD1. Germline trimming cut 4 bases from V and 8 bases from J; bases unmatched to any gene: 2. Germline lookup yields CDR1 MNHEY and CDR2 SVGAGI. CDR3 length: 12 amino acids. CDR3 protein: CASSFGTGGYTF. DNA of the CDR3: TGTGCCAGCAGTTTCGGGACAGGGGGCTACACCTTC.